These T cell receptor beta chains were read from a single sample in a study of Ad26.COV2.S vaccination and SARS-CoV-2 variants. Measured with immunoSEQ multiplex PCR; TCRdb has only the in-frame clones, and not every one. This table has around 450,000 clones, 89% appearing once. The material sequenced was peripheral blood, taken in a trial of Ad26.COV2.S vaccine versus placebo. The receptors come from a person between 18 and 65 years old who received the Ad26.COV2.S COVID-19 vaccine or a placebo. Both conserved end residues are part of each CDR3. A D gene is named only where the DNA matches it firmly. Clone size is given for some rows only: seen once, a few or many times, or a class if the clone is expanded.

>TRBV15|-|TRBJ2-7|15|TRBD1
CATSLGQEPFYEQYF
TGTGCCACCAGCCTTGGACAGGAGCCATTCTACGAGCAGTACTTC
>TRBV14|-|TRBJ1-2|11|-
CASSQDYGYTF
TGTGCCAGCAGCCAAGACTATGGCTACACCTTC
>TRBV2|-|TRBJ1-1|12|TRBD1
CASSQDRVGAFF
TGTGCCAGCAGTCAGGACAGGGTAGGAGCTTTCTTT
>TRBV7-6|-|TRBJ2-3|13|-
CASSLEVKDTQYF
TGTGCCAGCAGCTTAGAGGTTAAAGATACGCAGTATTTT
>TRBV11-2|-|TRBJ2-1|16|-
CASSLTLDSSYNEQFF
TGTGCCAGCAGCTTAACCCTAGATAGTTCCTACAATGAGCAGTTCTTC
>TRBV3-1/TRBV3-2|-|TRBJ2-3|15|-
CASSPLAPLTDTQYF
TGTGCCAGCAGCCCGCTAGCGCCACTCACAGATACGCAGTATTTT
>TRBV7-2|-|TRBJ1-2|15|-
CASSLERAHGYGYTF
TGTGCCAGCAGCTTAGAACGGGCCCACGGGTATGGCTACACCTTC
>TRBV28|-|TRBJ2-1|16|TRBD2
CASSGAAGGHNNEQFF
TGTGCCAGCAGCGGCGCAGCGGGGGGGCATAACAATGAGCAGTTCTTC
>TRBV5-1|-|TRBJ2-2|16|-
CASSSTLAPNTGELFF
TGCGCCAGCAGCTCCACCCTAGCGCCGAACACCGGGGAGCTGTTTTTT
>TRBV19|few|TRBJ1-1|16|-
CASSNHRGRVNTEAFF
TGTGCCAGTAGTAACCACCGGGGCAGAGTGAACACTGAAGCTTTCTTT
>TRBV5-1|-|TRBJ2-7|13|-
CASSSTGSYEQYF
TGCGCCAGCAGCAGTACAGGGTCCTACGAGCAGTACTTC
>TRBV11-2|-|TRBJ1-1|13|-
CASSRGPHTEAFF
TGTGCCAGCAGCCGGGGTCCGCACACTGAAGCTTTCTTT
>TRBV19|-|TRBJ1-2|14|-
CASSLWTANYGYTF
TGTGCCAGTAGTCTCTGGACGGCAAACTATGGCTACACCTTC
>TRBV7-2|-|TRBJ2-2|16|-
CASSLIWNQNTGELFF
TGTGCCAGCAGCCTGATTTGGAACCAGAACACCGGGGAGCTGTTTTTT
>TRBV13|once|TRBJ1-5|13|-
CASSPGWDQPQHF
TGTGCCAGCAGCCCCGGCTGGGATCAGCCCCAGCATTTT
>TRBV11-2|once|TRBJ1-2|14|-
CASSPSLGRGLSSF
TGTGCCAGCAGCCCATCCCTAGGCAGGGGCCTATCTTCCTTC
>TRBV28|-|TRBJ2-5|17|TRBD1
CASSLAGQAGDQETQYF
TGTGCCAGCAGTTTAGCAGGACAGGCCGGGGACCAAGAGACCCAGTACTTC
>TRBV7-3|-|TRBJ2-1|15|-
CASSLRQGPHNEQFF
TGTGCCAGCAGCTTAAGGCAGGGGCCCCACAATGAGCAGTTCTTC
>TRBV20-1|-|TRBJ1-1|15|-
CSASRAGDLNTEAFF
TGCAGTGCTAGTAGGGCAGGTGACTTGAACACTGAAGCTTTCTTT
>TRBV19|-|TRBJ2-6|17|-
CASSRAGLPSGANVLTF
TGTGCCAGTAGTAGGGCAGGGTTACCCTCTGGGGCCAACGTCCTGACTTTC